A selection of T cell receptor beta chains follows, all from one sample in a study of blood T cells in healthy people across ages. TCRdb processed the 5' RACE reads anew with MiXCR; each CDR3 protein has one entry. The sample comprises 800,000 to 950,000 distinct CDR3 sequences, roughly 40% of which are singletons, and 10% to 15% rests with the top ten. The sample taken for sequencing was blood. All receptors derive from a man aged 18 to 35 in good health. CDR3s include the opening cysteine and the closing phenylalanine or tryptophan. Not all rows give a size; the values are once, few, many and, for expanded clones, a class.

>TRBV4-3|NA|NA
CASSQNRAPTYEQYF
>TRBV9|TRBJ2-7|NA
CASSRPTGTDAYEQYF
>TRBV20-1|TRBJ1-5|NA
CSARRTGSSNQPQHF
>TRBV5-4|TRBJ2-7|NA
CASSWDMDNEQYF
>TRBV5-1|TRBJ2-5|NA
CASTGGTGNQETQYF
>TRBV6-1|TRBJ2-1|few
CASRAEDRVDYNEQFF
>TRBV4-3|TRBJ1-5|NA
CASSHYQGDQPQHF
>TRBV2|TRBJ1-1|NA
CASRESAGMNTEAFF
>TRBV20-1|TRBJ2-1|NA
CRSGTSRHNEQFF
>TRBV4-2|TRBJ2-1|once
CASSYGSHNEQFF
>TRBV29-1|TRBJ2-5|many
CSVDLAGGQETQYF
>TRBV20-1|TRBJ2-5|NA
CSARGFTQPEIQETQYF
>TRBV2|TRBJ1-5|many
CASSLGPQPQHF
>TRBV29-1|TRBJ2-7|NA
CSVRSGPFYEQYF
>TRBV12-3/TRBV12-4|TRBJ2-5|NA
CASSPRKTQYF
>TRBV14|TRBJ1-6|NA
CASSRGRDRANSPLHF
>TRBV27|TRBJ2-7|NA
CASSLYGTDRYEQYF
>TRBV29-1|TRBJ2-3|many
CSVEVAESQYF
>TRBV6-6|TRBJ1-1|once
CASTTIGGAEAFF
>TRBV15|TRBJ1-5|few
CATSRDKLGQPNQPQHF
>TRBV20-1|TRBJ1-6|NA
CSASGRKGSSYNSPPHF
>TRBV4-3|TRBJ2-5|few
CASSPLTGQETQYF
>TRBV29-1|TRBJ1-1|NA
CSVEDTQGALLSEAFF
>TRBV6-2/TRBV6-3|TRBJ2-5|NA
CASSQGTEGKQYF
>TRBV9|TRBJ2-3|few
CASSPRQGRGTDTQYF
>TRBV25-1|TRBJ2-3|NA
CASSDTTVFLTDTQYF
>TRBV29-1|TRBJ2-3|NA
CSVEVGANTDTQYF
>TRBV20-1|TRBJ2-1|NA
CSARFGVILNEQFF
>TRBV20-1|TRBJ2-1|few
CSARELGYGEQFF
>TRBV6-2/TRBV6-3|TRBJ1-1|once
CASSIRLRQENTEAFF
>TRBV3-1|TRBJ2-2|NA
CASSPTAGADGGELFF
>TRBV20-1|TRBJ2-7|NA
CSARGASGGRFNNEQYF
>TRBV3-1|TRBJ1-5|NA
CASSRGTVGNQPQHF
>TRBV27|NA|many
CASSLVGEGTQYF